This T cell receptor beta chain stems from a study of T cell changes during pregnancy in multiple sclerosis. This clone was counted once. The method was immunoSEQ multiplex PCR; TCRdb's version includes in-frame clones alone and lacks a portion of them. The repertoire has fewer than 65,000 clones, about 90% of them found once; the top ten carry 0.76%. After removal of 5 bases from V and 1 base from J, the junction contained 1 base not matched to a gene. Germline assignment: CDR1 SGHDN and CDR2 FVKESK. This CDR3 contains 13 residues. Material: CD4+ T cells from peripheral blood mononuclear cells, obtained in the first trimester of pregnancy. This TCR was sampled from a female donor with multiple sclerosis, enrolled in a pregnancy study. The chain carries TRBV14 and TRBJ2-7; TRBD1 matches at 8 bases. The CDR3 region is CASSWDRSYEQYF. The CDR3 DNA is TGTGCCAGCAGCTGGGACAGGTCCTACGAGCAGTACTTC.